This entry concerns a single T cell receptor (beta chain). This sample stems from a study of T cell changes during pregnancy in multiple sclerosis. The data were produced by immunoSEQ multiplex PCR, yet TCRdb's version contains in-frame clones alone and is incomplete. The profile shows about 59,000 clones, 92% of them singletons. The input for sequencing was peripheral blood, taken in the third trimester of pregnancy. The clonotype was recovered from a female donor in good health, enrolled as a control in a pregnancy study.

CDR3: CASSSSKGRGHEQYF. The CDR3 region has the DNA TGTGCCAGCAGCTCATCGAAGGGCAGGGGCCACGAGCAGTACTTC. The rearrangement uses TRBV25-1 and TRBJ2-7; maybe TRBD1 (6 bases). CDR1 MGHDK and CDR2 SYGVNS come from the germline V gene. This CDR3 is built from 15 residues. V shed 6 bases and J shed 5 bases, with 20 bases lying between them.